In this sample, the clone carrying this TCR beta chain turned up a few times. The study ran its PCR with 60 Vbeta and 13 Jbeta primers. Sequenced by immunoSEQ multiplex PCR; TCRdb stores in-frame clones only, minus some. Altogether 100,000 or so clones are present, over 75% being singletons, with the ten largest covering about 4.9%. The sample originates from a study of cytomegalovirus exposure and HLA in healthy donors. Looked up from germline, CDR1 is SGHRS and CDR2 is YFSETQ. Germline trimming cut 5 bases from V and 5 bases from J; bases unmatched to any gene: 9. The CDR3 covers 15 residues. Specimen: PBMCs. This chain joins TRBV5-1 and TRBJ1-4; the match to TRBD1 covers 7 bases. The sequence derives from a man in his forties or fifties in good health and CMV-seropositive. For the CDR3, the DNA is TGCGCCAGCAGGGTGGGGACAGTTAGCAATGAAAAACTGTTTTTT. Translation gives CASRVGTVSNEKLFF. The variable domain in full, completed from reference TRBV5-1 and TRBJ1-4, reads KAGVTQTPRYLIKTRGQQVTLSCSPISGHRSVSWYQQTPGQGLQFLFEYFSETQRNKGNFPGRFSGRQFSNSRSEMNVSTLELGDSALYLCASRVGTVSNEKLFFGSGTQLSVL.